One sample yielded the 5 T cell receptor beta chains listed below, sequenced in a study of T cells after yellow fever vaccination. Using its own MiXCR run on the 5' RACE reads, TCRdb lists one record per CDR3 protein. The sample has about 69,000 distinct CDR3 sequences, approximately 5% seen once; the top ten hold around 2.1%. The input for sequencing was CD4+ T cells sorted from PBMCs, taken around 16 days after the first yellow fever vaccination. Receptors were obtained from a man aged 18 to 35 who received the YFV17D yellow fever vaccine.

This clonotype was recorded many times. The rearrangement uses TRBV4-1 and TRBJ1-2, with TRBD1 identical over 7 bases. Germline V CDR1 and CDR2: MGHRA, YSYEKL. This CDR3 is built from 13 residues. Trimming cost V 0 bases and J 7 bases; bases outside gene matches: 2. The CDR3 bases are TGCGCCAGCAGCCAAGAGACAGGGTCTGGCTACACCTTC. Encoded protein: CASSQETGSGYTF.

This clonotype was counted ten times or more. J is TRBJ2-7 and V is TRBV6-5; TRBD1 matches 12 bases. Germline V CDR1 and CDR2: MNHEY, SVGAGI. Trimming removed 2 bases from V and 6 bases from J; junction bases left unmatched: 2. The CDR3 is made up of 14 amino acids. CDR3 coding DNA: TGTGCCAGCAGTTACCCGGGACAGGGGGCCGAGCAGTACTTC. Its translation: CASSYPGQGAEQYF.

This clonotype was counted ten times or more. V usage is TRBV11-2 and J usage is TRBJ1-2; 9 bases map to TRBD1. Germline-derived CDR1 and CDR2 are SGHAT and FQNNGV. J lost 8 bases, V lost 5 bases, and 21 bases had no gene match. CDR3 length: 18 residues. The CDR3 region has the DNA TGTGCCAGCAGCCGTTCTCTCCAGGGGGGACAGGGCACGGACGGCTACACCTTC. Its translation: CASSRSLQGGQGTDGYTF.

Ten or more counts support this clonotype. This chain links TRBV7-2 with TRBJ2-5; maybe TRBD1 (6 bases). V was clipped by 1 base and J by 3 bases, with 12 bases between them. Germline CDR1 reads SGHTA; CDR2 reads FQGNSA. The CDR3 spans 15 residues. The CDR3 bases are TGTGCCAGCAGCTTAGACAGACAGGCCAAAGAGACCCAGTACTTC. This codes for CASSLDRQAKETQYF.

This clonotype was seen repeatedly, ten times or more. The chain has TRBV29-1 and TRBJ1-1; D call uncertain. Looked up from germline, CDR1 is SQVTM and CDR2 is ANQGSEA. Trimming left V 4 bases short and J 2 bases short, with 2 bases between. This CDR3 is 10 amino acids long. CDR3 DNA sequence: TGCAGCGTTGGAAACACTGAAGCTTTCTTT. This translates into CSVGNTEAFF. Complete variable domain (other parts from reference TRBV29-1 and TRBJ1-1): SAVISQKPSRDICQRGTSLTIQCQVDSQVTMMFWYRQQPGQSLTLIATANQGSEATYESGFVIDKFPISRPNLTFSTLTVSNMSPEDSSIYLCSVGNTEAFFGQGTRLTVV.